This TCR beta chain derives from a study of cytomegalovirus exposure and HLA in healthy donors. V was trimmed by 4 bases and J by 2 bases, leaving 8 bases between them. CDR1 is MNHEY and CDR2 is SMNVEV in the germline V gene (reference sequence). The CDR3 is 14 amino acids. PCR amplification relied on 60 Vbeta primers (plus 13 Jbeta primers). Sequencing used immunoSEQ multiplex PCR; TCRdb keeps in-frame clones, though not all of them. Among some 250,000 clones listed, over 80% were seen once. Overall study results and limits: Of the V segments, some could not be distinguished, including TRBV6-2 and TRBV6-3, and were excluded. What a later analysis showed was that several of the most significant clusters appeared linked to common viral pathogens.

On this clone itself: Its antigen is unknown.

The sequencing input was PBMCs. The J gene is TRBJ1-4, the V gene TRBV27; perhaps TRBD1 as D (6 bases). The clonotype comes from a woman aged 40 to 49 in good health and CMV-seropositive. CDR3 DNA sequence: TGTGCCAGCAGTTACAGGGCCACTAATGAAAAACTGTTTTTT. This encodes CASSYRATNEKLFF.